The 5 T cell receptor beta chains below all came from one sample that was sequenced in a study of Ad26.COV2.S vaccination and SARS-CoV-2 variants. TCRdb's table, derived via immunoSEQ multiplex PCR, lists solely in-frame clones and lacks some. The sample records roughly 680,000 clones, roughly 90% being singletons. Treatment meaning: 15 to 20 received Ad26.COV2.S at low or high dose, single or two shots; a few received placebo; per-sample allocation not given. It was on day 63 after the first vaccine or placebo injection that samples were taken. Sequencing was performed on peripheral blood, taken in a trial of Ad26.COV2.S vaccine versus placebo. The receptors stem from a person aged 18 to 59 who received the Ad26.COV2.S COVID-19 vaccine or a placebo.

The chain uses TRBV12-3 or TRBV12-4 and TRBJ2-1; D is possibly TRBD1 (6 bases). The ends were cut back, 6 bases at V and 6 bases at J, with 9 bases in the middle. CDR3 length: 12 amino acids. The DNA of the CDR3 is TGTGCCAGCAGGACAGGCTCCAATGAGCAGTTCTTC. Its translation is CASRTGSNEQFF.

This clone was seen more than once but under ten times. Additional DNA sequences in this sample encode the identical CDR3. The V and J genes are TRBV7-3 and TRBJ1-1, with D tentatively TRBD1 (6 bases). CDR3 size: 13 residues. V lost 3 bases and J 2 bases, leaving 7 bases between the germline ends. CDR1 is SGHTA and CDR2 is FQGTGA in the germline V gene. CDR3 residues: CASSLDRNTEAFF. The CDR3 DNA sequence: TGTGCCAGCAGCTTGGACAGAAACACTGAAGCTTTCTTT. Using reference TRBV7-3 and TRBJ1-1 for the parts outside the CDR3, the full variable domain is GAGVSQTPSNKVTEKGKYVELRCDPISGHTALYWYRQSLGQGPEFLIYFQGTGAADDSGLPNDRFFAVRPEGSVSTLKIQRTERGDSAVYLCASSLDRNTEAFFGQGTRLTVV.

V usage is TRBV5-1 and J usage is TRBJ1-1; the match to TRBD1 covers 8 bases. With 0 bases clipped from V and 0 bases from J, the junction kept 4 bases outside the gene matches. CDR1 SGHRS and CDR2 YFSETQ come from the germline V gene. This CDR3 has 16 amino acids. The CDR3 sequence: CASSLGTRGLNTEAFF. For the CDR3, the DNA is TGCGCCAGCAGCTTGGGTACCAGGGGGCTGAACACTGAAGCTTTCTTT.

The chain recombines TRBV27 with TRBJ1-5; D gene unclear. Germline V gene data show CDR1 as MNHEY and CDR2 as SMNVEV (reference sequence). Trimming cost V 6 bases and J 5 bases, with 11 bases left between them. CDR3 length equals 13 residues. The CDR3 loop is CASSPQGYQPQHF. The CDR3 DNA follows: TGTGCCAGCAGCCCACAAGGGTATCAGCCCCAGCATTTT.

As concerns this clone: This same CDR3 is encoded by further DNA sequences in the sample. The rearrangement joins TRBV19 to TRBJ1-5; D gene uncertain. Germline assignment: CDR1 LNHDA and CDR2 SQIVND (reference sequence). The CDR3 loop spans 12 amino acids. V shed 11 bases and J shed 2 bases, with 10 bases lying between them. CDR3 sequence (DNA): TGTGCCTCCTCTGGGGGCAATCAGCCCCAGCATTTT. Encoded protein: CASSGGNQPQHF.